This TCR beta chain was obtained from a study of shared clonotypes between healthy human individuals. CD45RO-negative, CCR7-selected cells formed the naive CD8 fraction, which excluded terminally differentiated effector memory CD45RA+ cells. Germline V gene lookup returns CDR1 MDHEN and CDR2 SYDVKM. Unmatched junction bases numbered 7, after V lost 5 bases and J lost 6 bases. The CDR3 covers 14 residues. Data came from immunoSEQ multiplex PCR; TCRdb stores just in-frame clones and leaves some out. The sample holds around 620,000 clones, approximately 95% seen once. The V call is TRBV28, the J call TRBJ2-1; 7 positions agree with TRBD2. The source is a woman aged 25 to 39 in good health. The specimen was naive CD8+ T cells sorted from blood. The chain's CDR3 is CASSPRDYPNEQFF. The DNA for the CDR3 is TGTGCCAGCAGTCCGCGGGACTATCCCAATGAGCAGTTCTTC. Filled out from reference TRBV28 and TRBJ2-1, the complete variable domain reads DVKVTQSSRYLVKRTGEKVFLECVQDMDHENMFWYRQDPGLGLRLIYFSYDVKMKEKGDIPEGYSVSREKKERFSLILESASTNQTSMYLCASSPRDYPNEQFFGPGTRLTVL.